The 22 T cell receptor beta chains given below trace back to one sample, sequenced in a study of PD-1 blockade in classical Hodgkin lymphoma. TCRdb keeps only in-frame clones here, not all; method: immunoSEQ multiplex PCR. This table holds about 17,000 clones, approximately 90% found once. Documented time point: newly diagnosed, previously untreated cHL patient sample. The sequencing sample was made of peripheral blood mononuclear cells (PBMCs). These receptors all stem from a human donor with classical Hodgkin lymphoma.

This rearrangement joins TRBV15 to TRBJ2-7, with 8 bases lining up with TRBD2. The CDR3 length is 15 residues. Trimming took 0 bases from V and 6 from J; bases not matched to a gene: 7. Germline V lookup: CDR1 LNHNV, CDR2 YYDKDF (reference sequence). This CDR3 is CATSRDLPAGGEQYF. In DNA, the CDR3 is TGTGCCACCAGCAGAGATCTGCCGGCGGGGGGCGAGCAGTACTTC.

The rearrangement joins TRBV7-9 to TRBJ2-7; the D is unclear. Trimming left V 8 bases short and J 2 bases short, with 13 bases between. The CDR3 length is 13 residues. Germline lookup yields CDR1 SEHNR and CDR2 FQNEAQ (reference sequence). CDR3 DNA sequence: TGTGCCAGCTCTCGGGCCGCTACCTACGAGCAGTACTTC. Translation: CASSRAATYEQYF.

This clone was seen a single time. V gene TRBV19 combines with J gene TRBJ2-6; D gene ambiguous. The CDR3 spans 15 residues. With 1 base removed from V and 4 bases from J, the gap between germline ends came to 8 bases. In germline, CDR1 is LNHDA, CDR2 SQIVND (reference sequence). In DNA form, the CDR3 reads TGTGCCAGTAGTATAGTAGGCCCGGGGGCCAACGTCCTGACTTTC. Protein sequence: CASSIVGPGANVLTF.

The chain combines TRBV10-1 with TRBJ1-2; no reliable D call. Per the germline V gene, CDR1 is WNHNN and CDR2 is SYGVQD (reference sequence). CDR3 length equals 16 residues. Trimming pared 5 bases from V and 4 bases from J, leaving 20 bases between. The CDR3, as DNA: TGCGCCAGCAGTACCACCCGATCGCGAAAGACCTATGGCTACACCTTC. This encodes CASSTTRSRKTYGYTF.

The V call is TRBV11-1, the J call TRBJ2-1; 14 bases are a match to TRBD2. The J segment lost 10 bases and the V segment lost 5 bases, leaving 7 bases of the junction unmatched. Germline CDR1 and CDR2: SGHAT and FQDESV (reference sequence). This CDR3 comprises 15 residues. As DNA, the CDR3 is TGTGCCAGCAGCGCCGGGACTAGCGGGAGAGACGAGCAGTTCTTC. Encoded protein: CASSAGTSGRDEQFF.

The chain recombines TRBV28 with TRBJ2-7; 13 bases align to TRBD2. The V segment lost 0 bases and the J segment 0 bases; nucleotides outside the gene matches: 2. Germline V lookup: CDR1 MDHEN, CDR2 SYDVKM. CDR3 length equals 17 residues. In DNA form, the CDR3 reads TGTGCCAGCAGTTTATGGACTAGCGGGAGGAGCTCCTACGAGCAGTACTTC. Its translation: CASSLWTSGRSSYEQYF.

This rearrangement joins TRBV7-8 to TRBJ1-4; D is perhaps TRBD1 (6 bases). The CDR3 is 17 amino acids. Germline V gene data show CDR1 as SGHVS and CDR2 as FQNEAQ. The V gene lost 2 bases and the J gene lost 3 bases, with 16 bases spanning the gap. CDR3 DNA: TGTGCCAGCAGCTTACGGGGGGCCCTTTTAGCTAATGAAAAACTGTTTTTT. It encodes CASSLRGALLANEKLFF.

This clone was picked up a small number of times. This chain links TRBV7-2 with TRBJ1-1; D gene ambiguous. Between the trimmed V and J ends, which lost 2 bases and 0 bases, there was a span of 7 bases. The CDR3 extends over 14 amino acids. Germline values: CDR1 SGHTA, CDR2 FQGNSA. The CDR3 bases are TGTGCCAGCAGCTTAACCCTCTTGAACACTGAAGCTTTCTTT. Its translation: CASSLTLLNTEAFF.

Comments on this clone: This same CDR3 is encoded by further DNA sequences in the sample. The chain links TRBV28 to TRBJ2-6, with D tentatively TRBD2 (6 bases). This CDR3 is 17 amino acids long. V was pared by 3 bases and J by 0 bases, with 12 bases between. Germline CDR1 is MDHEN and CDR2 is SYDVKM. CDR3 DNA sequence: TGTGCCAGCAGTTTGGGGGGTCTCCTCTCTGGGGCCAACGTCCTGACTTTC. Its protein product is CASSLGGLLSGANVLTF.

The rearrangement uses TRBV7-9 and TRBJ1-3; TRBD1 is a possible D gene (5 bases). CDR1 SEHNR and CDR2 FQNEAQ come from the germline V gene (reference sequence). The CDR3 length is 16 residues. Between the trimmed V and J ends, which lost 7 bases and 2 bases, there was a span of 18 bases. CDR3 loop: CASTRGWGDPGNTIYF. Written as DNA, the CDR3 is TGTGCCAGCACCCGAGGATGGGGGGACCCTGGAAACACCATATATTTT.

There are a few counts of this clone. This chain joins TRBV6-5 and TRBJ1-5; the D gene is possibly TRBD1 (6 bases). CDR1 MNHEY and CDR2 SVGAGI come from the germline V gene. This CDR3 is 16 amino acids long. Between the trimmed V and J ends, which lost 0 bases and 2 bases, there was a span of 11 bases. CDR3 DNA sequence: TGTGCCAGCAGTTACTCAGCGGGGGCTGGCAATCAGCCCCAGCATTTT. Its translation is CASSYSAGAGNQPQHF.

This clone was seen once. This rearrangement joins TRBV9 to TRBJ2-5; TRBD2 aligns across 8 bases. In germline, CDR1 is SGDLS, CDR2 YYNGEE. V was pared by 3 bases and J by 5 bases, with 0 bases of the junction left unmatched. CDR3 length equals 12 residues. In nucleotides, the CDR3 is TGTGCCAGCAGCGGACTAGCGGAGACCCAGTACTTC. It codes for CASSGLAETQYF. Variable domain in full (rest from reference TRBV9 and TRBJ2-5): DSGVTQTPKHLITATGQRVTLRCSPRSGDLSVYWYQQSLDQGLQFLIQYYNGEERAKGNILERFSAQQFPDLHSELNLSSLELGDSALYFCASSGLAETQYFGPGTRLLVL.

The chain is built from TRBV2 and TRBJ2-7; TRBD2 matches at 7 bases. The CDR3 has 18 amino acids. V lost 8 bases, J lost 2 bases, and 21 bases stayed unmatched. The germline V gene encodes CDR1 SNHLY and CDR2 FYNNEI. Here the CDR3 reads CASGVRGIGTKSPYEQYF. The CDR3 bases are TGTGCCAGCGGAGTCCGGGGCATCGGGACTAAGAGCCCCTACGAGCAGTACTTC.

This rearrangement joins TRBV7-2 to TRBJ1-2, with TRBD1 as a possible D gene (5 bases). Germline V gene data show CDR1 as SGHTA and CDR2 as FQGNSA. The CDR3 is 15 residues long. Trimming took 4 bases from V and 8 from J, leaving 20 bases between them. Here the CDR3 DNA reads TGTGCCAGCAGCTCCCGGGACCCCCGATCCGGGGGCTACACCTTC. It translates to CASSSRDPRSGGYTF.

The chain is built from TRBV19 and TRBJ2-6, with 14 bases fitting TRBD2. Germline V gives CDR1 LNHDA, CDR2 SQIVND (reference sequence). The CDR3 sequence is 17 residues long. V lost 3 bases to trimming and J lost 2 bases; unmatched junction nucleotides: 0. The CDR3 is CASSMGLAGAGANVLTF. For the CDR3, the DNA is TGTGCCAGTAGTATGGGACTAGCGGGAGCTGGGGCCAACGTCCTGACTTTC.

The chain combines TRBV6-1 with TRBJ1-5, with D unclear. The CDR3 sequence is 15 residues long. CDR1 MNHNS and CDR2 SASEGT come from the germline V gene. V dropped 4 bases and J dropped 0 bases, with 10 bases sitting between them. The CDR3 spells CASSGYRDSNQPQHF. DNA of the CDR3: TGTGCCAGCAGTGGTTACAGAGATAGCAATCAGCCCCAGCATTTT.

The DNA of the CDR3 is TGCGCCAGCAGCCAGGTGTTACTAGGCCGCTCCTACAATGAGCAGTTCTTC. Protein product: CASSQVLLGRSYNEQFF. This chain uses TRBV4-1 with TRBJ2-1, with TRBD2 as a possible D gene (5 bases). V was shortened by 3 bases and J by 0 bases, with 15 bases between the two germline ends. This CDR3 is 17 amino acids long. The germline V gene encodes CDR1 MGHRA and CDR2 YSYEKL.

The chain is built from TRBV27 and TRBJ2-3; D unclear. The V end lost 2 bases, the J end lost 4 bases, and 10 bases lay between the germline ends. The CDR3 is made up of 14 amino acids. Looked up from germline, CDR1 is MNHEY and CDR2 is SMNVEV (reference sequence). The CDR3 DNA follows: TGTGCCAGCAGTTTAAACTCCCCACCAGATACGCAGTATTTT. This encodes CASSLNSPPDTQYF.

CDR3: CASSSTGTGNTIYF. The DNA for the CDR3 is TGTGCCAGCAGCTCCACAGGGACTGGAAACACCATATATTTT. This chain connects TRBV7-2 to TRBJ1-3; possibly TRBD1 for D (6 bases). This CDR3 spans 14 amino acids. In germline, CDR1 is SGHTA, CDR2 FQGNSA. Trimming shortened V by 4 bases and J by 2 bases, and 9 bases separated the two germline ends.

The chain's CDR3 is CASSPYTGEGYTF. In nucleotides, the CDR3 is TGTGCCAGCTCACCATATACAGGGGAAGGCTACACCTTC. The gene calls are TRBV18 and TRBJ1-2; the match to TRBD1 covers 7 bases. The CDR3 covers 13 residues. V trimming: 2 bases; J trimming: 8 bases; junction bases outside the gene matches: 5. The germline V gene has CDR1 KGHSH and CDR2 LQKENI. The full variable domain, in which reference TRBV18 and TRBJ1-2 provide the parts outside the CDR3, is NAGVMQNPRHLVRRRGQEARLRCSPMKGHSHVYWYRQLPEEGLKFMVYLQKENIIDESGMPKERFSAEFPKEGPSILRIQQVVRGDSAAYFCASSPYTGEGYTFGSGTRLTVV.

The V and J genes are TRBV5-6 and TRBJ1-2, with unresolved D. The germline V gene encodes CDR1 SGHDT and CDR2 YYEEEE. This CDR3 spans 13 amino acids. The V end was cut by 4 bases, the J end by 3 bases, with 10 bases between. CDR3 loop: CASSPRRHYGYTF. DNA for the CDR3: TGTGCCAGCAGCCCCCGGAGGCACTATGGCTACACCTTC.

This CDR3 reads CASSLTGTGIAYEQYF. Here the CDR3 DNA reads TGTGCCAGCAGCTTGACCGGGACAGGGATAGCCTACGAGCAGTACTTC. The chain links TRBV6-6 to TRBJ2-7; 9 nucleotides agree with TRBD1. The CDR3 extends over 16 amino acids. Germline CDR1 MNHNY, CDR2 SVGAGI (reference sequence). The V and J ends lost 6 bases and 2 bases, in that order; junction bases with no gene match: 11.